The present TCR beta chain was sequenced within a study of blood T cell repertoires in COVID-19. About the study: Researchers got acute and convalescent COVID-19 samples from the United States, Italy and Spain. T cells, B-cell-depleted T cells, or PBMCs supplied cDNA or gDNA.

V was shortened by 0 bases and J by 3 bases, with 9 bases between the two germline ends. The CDR3 runs 14 residues. Germline V lookup: CDR1 SGHRS, CDR2 YFSETQ. This clone was seen once. Different DNA sequences within this sample yield the same CDR3. Authors' processing steps: From reference gene primer amplification, estimates of nucleated cell counts were derived. Profiled with immunoSEQ multiplex PCR; TCRdb holds only in-frame clones, not every one. V, J and clone size are those of that table, while D and trimming were read from the DNA. The table shows under 200,000 clones, with about 86% occurring only once.

This TCR was sampled from a man aged 18 to 29 with acute or convalescent COVID-19. The V and J genes are TRBV5-1 and TRBJ2-5, with D perhaps TRBD1 (6 bases). Specimen: peripheral blood. CDR3 sequence (DNA): TGCGCCAGCAGCTTGGCCCCAGGGGAAGAGACCCAGTACTTC. Translating it yields CASSLAPGEETQYF.